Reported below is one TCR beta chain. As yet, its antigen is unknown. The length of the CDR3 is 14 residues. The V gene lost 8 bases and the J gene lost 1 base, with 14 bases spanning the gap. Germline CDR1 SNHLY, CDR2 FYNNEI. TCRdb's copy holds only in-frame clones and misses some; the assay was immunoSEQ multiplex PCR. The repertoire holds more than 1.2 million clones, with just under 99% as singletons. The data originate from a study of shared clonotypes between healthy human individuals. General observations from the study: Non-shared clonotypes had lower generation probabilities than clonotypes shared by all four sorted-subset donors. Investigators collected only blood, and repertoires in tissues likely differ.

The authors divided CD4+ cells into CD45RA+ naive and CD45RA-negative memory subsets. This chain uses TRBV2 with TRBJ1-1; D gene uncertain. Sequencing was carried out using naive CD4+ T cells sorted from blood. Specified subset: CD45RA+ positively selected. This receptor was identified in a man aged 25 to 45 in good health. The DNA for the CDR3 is TGTGCCAGCCAGGAGGCCCCAGGGAACACTGAAGCTTTCTTT. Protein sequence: CASQEAPGNTEAFF.